These 8 T cell receptor beta chains were sequenced from one sample in a study of beta chain features in type 1 diabetes. Isolated RNA was reverse transcribed in full, so expressed TCRB transcripts were sequenced. Sequencing used immunoSEQ multiplex PCR; TCRdb keeps in-frame clones, though not all of them. The sample records over 500,000 clones, roughly 15% being singletons. The sample comprised naive CD4+ T cells from blood. These receptors were taken from a young man in good health.

Only a few counts were recorded for this clone. This rearrangement joins TRBV5-4 to TRBJ2-3; TRBD2 matches at 11 bases. After removal of 4 bases from V and 1 base from J, the junction contained 11 bases not matched to a gene. Germline values: CDR1 SGHNT, CDR2 YYREEE (reference sequence). The CDR3 consists of 18 residues. The CDR3 sequence: CASSGLTSGRLGTDTQYF. The CDR3, as DNA: TGTGCCAGCAGCGGTCTTACTAGCGGGAGACTCGGCACAGATACGCAGTATTTT.

A few counts support this clone. The gene calls are TRBV9 and TRBJ1-1; TRBD1 might be the D (6 bases). The germline CDR1 and CDR2 sequences are SGDLS and YYNGEE. Trimming removed 3 bases from V and 1 base from J, with 25 bases in between. The CDR3 has 19 amino acids. This CDR3 is CASSERTVSPLITNTEAFF. The CDR3 coding sequence is TGTGCCAGCAGCGAGAGGACAGTATCCCCACTAATAACGAACACTGAAGCTTTCTTT.

J is TRBJ2-2 and V is TRBV15; maybe TRBD2 (5 bases). Between the trimmed V and J ends, which lost 0 bases and 0 bases, there was a span of 11 bases. CDR3 length: 17 residues. Germline CDR1 reads LNHNV; CDR2 reads YYDKDF (reference sequence). The CDR3: CATSRDLEGANTGELFF. The DNA for the CDR3 is TGTGCCACCAGCAGAGATCTTGAGGGCGCGAACACCGGGGAGCTGTTTTTT.

This chain connects TRBV27 to TRBJ2-7; D remains unclear. Trimming removed 1 base from V and 0 bases from J, with 10 bases in between. Germline CDR1 is MNHEY and CDR2 is SMNVEV (reference sequence). The CDR3 totals 15 residues. The CDR3 spells CASSLLPGGSYEQYF. The CDR3 nucleotides read TGTGCCAGCAGTTTATTGCCGGGCGGCTCCTACGAGCAGTACTTC.

The sample holds a few counts of this clone. The chain recombines TRBV19 with TRBJ1-5, with TRBD1 matching over 11 bases. The CDR3 runs 15 residues. Trimming removed 2 bases from V and 6 bases from J; junction bases left unmatched: 3. CDR1 and CDR2 (germline): LNHDA, SQIVND (reference sequence). CDR3: CASSITDRGPQPQHF. CDR3 sequence (DNA): TGTGCCAGTAGTATAACGGACAGGGGGCCTCAGCCCCAGCATTTT.

The chain has TRBV7-9 and TRBJ2-5; D gene unclear. V lost 5 bases, J lost 4 bases, and 14 bases lay in between. The CDR3 runs to 14 residues. From germline, CDR1 is SEHNR and CDR2 FQNEAQ (reference sequence). In DNA, the CDR3 is TGTGCCAGCAGCCTCTACTATGGCCCAGAGACCCAGTACTTC. It translates to CASSLYYGPETQYF.

Only a few counts were recorded for this clone. V is TRBV18 and J is TRBJ2-3; either TRBD1 or TRBD2 may supply D (5 bases each). Trimming removed 3 bases from V and 1 base from J, with 11 bases in between. CDR1 is KGHSH and CDR2 is LQKENI in the germline V gene. This CDR3 contains 15 residues. This chain's CDR3 is CASSPTVGGTDTQYF. CDR3 in DNA: TGTGCCAGCTCACCGACAGTGGGGGGCACAGATACGCAGTATTTT.

The chain is built from TRBV28 and TRBJ1-2; 9 positions match TRBD1. V shed 8 bases and J 7 bases; nucleotides not matched to a gene: 14. Germline-derived CDR1 and CDR2 are MDHEN and SYDVKM. CDR3 size: 15 residues. CDR3 in amino acids: CASSVPGQGSRGYTF. CDR3 sequence (DNA): TGTGCCAGCTCCGTCCCCGGACAGGGGTCTCGTGGCTACACCTTC.